One T cell receptor beta chain is described in this entry. Its target is unknown. V was clipped by 3 bases and J by 0 bases, with 12 bases between them. The length of the CDR3 is 15 residues. CDR1 is SGDLS, CDR2 YYNGEE, per germline. Sequencing used immunoSEQ multiplex PCR; TCRdb keeps in-frame clones, though not all of them. The sample has approximately 7,000 clones; approximately 72% are singletons. The data were taken from a study of coeliac disease. Study results and limitations: Control samples showed higher TRB and TRG clonality than intraepithelial and lamina propria samples in active celiac disease. TRB repertoires were largely private, with most amino acid sequences found in only one sample. The authors considered this approach unsuitable for unbiased detection of gliadin-specific T cells.

The TCR originated in a man between 45 and 60 years old with active celiac disease. This chain uses TRBV9 with TRBJ1-2; D perhaps matches TRBD1 (6 bases). Material for sequencing was lamina propria lymphocytes from the gut. Written as DNA, the CDR3 is TGTGCCAGCAGCGGCGCAGGGGCTTCTAACTATGGCTACACCTTC. It yields the protein CASSGAGASNYGYTF.